The present T cell receptor (beta chain) was sequenced within a study of T cell responses to AZD1222 COVID-19 vaccine. In the case of this clone: No antigen is known for it.

Sequencing used immunoSEQ multiplex PCR; TCRdb keeps in-frame clones, though not all of them. Altogether 140,000 or so clones are present, 88% being singletons, with the ten largest covering approximately 3.7%. Whole-study results and caveats: The donor group comprised mostly white British people and more females; the analysis possibly underestimated clonal diversity.

The germline CDR1 and CDR2 sequences are LNHDA and SQIVND (reference sequence). The CDR3 has 17 residues. The V and J ends lost 4 bases and 3 bases, in that order; junction bases with no gene match: 12. This TCR was recovered from an adult in good health. The sequenced sample was peripheral blood, obtained on day 0 of AZD1222 vaccination. The chain is built from TRBV19 and TRBJ2-1; 7 bases line up with TRBD2. The CDR3 is CASSTRESPRRYNEQFF. CDR3 bases: TGTGCCAGTAGTACGCGGGAGTCCCCTCGGCGCTACAATGAGCAGTTCTTC.